These T cell receptor beta chains were read from a single sample in a study of T cells of healthy individuals. TCRdb re-analysed the 5' RACE reads in MiXCR, keeping a single row per CDR3 protein. The sample includes 63,000 or so distinct CDR3 sequences, around 16% of them seen just once. Receptors were obtained from a human donor in good health. CDR3s include the opening cysteine and the closing phenylalanine or tryptophan. D genes are given only for firm matches. Expanded clones are given a class, and other clones once, few, many or no size at all.

>NA|TRBV4-1|TRBJ2-1|NA|18
CASSQERGWGGSYNEQFF
TGCGCCAGCAGCCAAGAAAGGGGGTGGGGTGGCTCCTACAATGAGCAGTTCTTC
>NA|TRBV5-1|TRBJ1-2|NA|13
CASSETDRAGYTF
TGCGCCAGCAGCGAAACGGACCGCGCGGGCTACACCTTC
>TRBD1|TRBV6-5|TRBJ1-1|NA|13
CASGGTGDTEAFF
TGTGCCAGCGGTGGGACAGGAGACACTGAAGCTTTCTTT
>NA|TRBV20-1|TRBJ2-2|many|12
CSASPRRGELFF
TGCAGTGCTAGCCCAAGACGGGGGGAGCTGTTTTTT
>NA|TRBV10-3|TRBJ2-5|many|11
CAISQKETQYF
TGTGCCATCAGCCAAAAAGAGACCCAGTACTTC
>NA|TRBV4-1|TRBJ2-1|few|16
CASSQEGGELGDEQFF
TGCGCCAGCAGCCAAGAAGGGGGGGAATTAGGCGATGAGCAGTTCTTC
>TRBD1|TRBV20-1|TRBJ1-2|few|14
CSATQGGLYYGYTF
TGCAGTGCTACTCAGGGGGGACTTTACTATGGCTACACCTTC
>TRBD2|TRBV2|TRBJ2-2|few|18
CASSEVGTTGSNTGELFF
TGTGCCAGCAGTGAAGTTGGGACTACGGGGTCCAACACCGGGGAGCTGTTTTTT
>NA|TRBV4-1|TRBJ2-7|many|14
CASSQVGGAREQYF
TGCGCCAGCAGCCAAGTTGGGGGGGCAAGAGAGCAGTACTTC
>NA|TRBV5-1|TRBJ1-4|many|15
CASSPRGRGGEKLFF
TGCGCCAGCAGCCCGCGGGGCAGGGGTGGTGAAAAACTGTTTTTT
>NA|TRBV2|TRBJ1-6|many|16
CASSPRTVGDNSPLHF
TGTGCCAGCAGTCCTCGGACAGTGGGCGATAATTCACCCCTCCACTTT
>NA|TRBV29-1|TRBJ1-2|NA|12
CSPRTAPYGYTF
TGCAGCCCCCGGACAGCGCCTTATGGCTACACCTTC
>NA|TRBV3-1|TRBJ2-1|few|16
CASSPMRNAEYNEQFF
TGTGCCAGCAGTCCCATGCGAAACGCGGAATACAATGAGCAGTTCTTC
>NA|TRBV12-3/TRBV12-4|TRBJ1-1|many|15
CASSPIWGRAHDAFF
TGTGCCAGCAGTCCGATCTGGGGGAGGGCGCATGATGCTTTCTTT
>TRBD2|TRBV20-1|TRBJ2-2|many|16
CSARDPTTSEIGELFF
TGCAGTGCTAGAGATCCCACTACTAGCGAGATCGGGGAGCTGTTTTTT
>TRBD1|TRBV29-1|TRBJ2-5|many|14
CSVDGGTGRFTQYF
TGCAGCGTTGACGGCGGGACAGGGCGTTTTACCCAGTACTTC
>NA|TRBV6-4|TRBJ1-2|few|14
CASSPGIGNYGYTF
TGTGCCAGCAGCCCTGGGATTGGTAACTATGGCTACACCTTC
>TRBD2|TRBV6-2/TRBV6-3|TRBJ2-7|few|17
CASSSTRGSEFSYEQYF
TGTGCCAGCAGTTCGACGCGGGGGAGCGAGTTTTCCTACGAGCAGTACTTC
>TRBD2|TRBV6-5|TRBJ2-3|many|14
CASRGGTTTDTQYF
TGTGCCAGCAGGGGAGGGACTACCACAGATACGCAGTATTTT
>NA|TRBV7-9|TRBJ2-7|few|16
CASSNRLILGAYEQYF
TGTGCCAGCAGCAACCGACTTATCTTGGGGGCCTACGAGCAGTACTTC
>TRBD1|TRBV7-9|TRBJ1-1|many|14
CASSFGQANTEAFF
TGTGCCAGCAGCTTTGGACAGGCGAACACTGAAGCTTTCTTT
>NA|TRBV5-4|TRBJ2-5|many|15
CASSLTGGPQETQYF
TGTGCCAGCAGCTTGACAGGAGGGCCTCAAGAGACCCAGTACTTC